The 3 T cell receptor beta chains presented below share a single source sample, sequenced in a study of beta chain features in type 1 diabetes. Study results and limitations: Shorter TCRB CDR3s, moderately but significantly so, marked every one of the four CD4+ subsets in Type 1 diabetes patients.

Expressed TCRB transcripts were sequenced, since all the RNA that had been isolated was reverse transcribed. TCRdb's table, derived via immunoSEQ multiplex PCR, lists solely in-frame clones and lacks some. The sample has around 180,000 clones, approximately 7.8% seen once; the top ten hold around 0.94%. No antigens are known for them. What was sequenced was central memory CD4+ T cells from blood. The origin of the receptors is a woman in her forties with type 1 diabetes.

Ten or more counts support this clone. CDR3: CAGGGGVNTEAFF. The CDR3 nucleotides read TGTGCCGGGGGAGGGGGAGTGAACACTGAAGCTTTCTTT. The chain has TRBV30 and TRBJ1-1, with D possibly TRBD1 on 6 matching bases. This CDR3 region has 13 residues. Germline V CDR1 and CDR2: GTSNPN, SVGIG (reference sequence). V was cut by 8 bases and J by 0 bases, with 13 bases left in between.

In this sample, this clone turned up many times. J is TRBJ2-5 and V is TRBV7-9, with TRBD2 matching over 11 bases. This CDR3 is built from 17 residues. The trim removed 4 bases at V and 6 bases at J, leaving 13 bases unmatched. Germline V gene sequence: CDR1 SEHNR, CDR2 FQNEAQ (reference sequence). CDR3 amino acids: CASSSTGTSGAPKTQYF. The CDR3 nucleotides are TGTGCCAGCAGCTCTACCGGGACTAGCGGAGCCCCTAAGACCCAGTACTTC.

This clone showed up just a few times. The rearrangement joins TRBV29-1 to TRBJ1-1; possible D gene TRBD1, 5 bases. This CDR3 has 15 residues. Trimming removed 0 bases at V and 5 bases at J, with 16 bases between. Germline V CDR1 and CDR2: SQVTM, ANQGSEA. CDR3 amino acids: CSVEDLQGRSTEAFF. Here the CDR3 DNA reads TGCAGCGTTGAAGATCTTCAGGGCAGGTCGACTGAAGCTTTCTTT.